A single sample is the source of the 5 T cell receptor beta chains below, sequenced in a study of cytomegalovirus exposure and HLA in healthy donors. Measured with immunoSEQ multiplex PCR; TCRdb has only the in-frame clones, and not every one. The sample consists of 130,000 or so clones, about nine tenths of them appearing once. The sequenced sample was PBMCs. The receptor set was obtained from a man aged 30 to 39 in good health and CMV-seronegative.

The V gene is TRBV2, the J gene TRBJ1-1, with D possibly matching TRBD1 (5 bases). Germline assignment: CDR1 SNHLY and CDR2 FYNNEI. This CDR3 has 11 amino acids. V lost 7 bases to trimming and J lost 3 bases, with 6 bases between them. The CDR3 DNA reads TGTGCCAGCAAAGGGGACACTGAAGCTTTCTTT. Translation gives CASKGDTEAFF. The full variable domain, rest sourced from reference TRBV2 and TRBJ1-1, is EPEVTQTPSHQVTQMGQEVILRCVPISNHLYFYWYRQILGQKVEFLVSFYNNEISEKSEIFDDQFSVERPDGSNFTLKIRSTKLEDSAMYFCASKGDTEAFFGQGTRLTVV.

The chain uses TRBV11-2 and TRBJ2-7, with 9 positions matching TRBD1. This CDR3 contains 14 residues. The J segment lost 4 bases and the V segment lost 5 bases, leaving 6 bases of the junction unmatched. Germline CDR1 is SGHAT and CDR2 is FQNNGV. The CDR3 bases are TGTGCCAGCAGCCTGACAGGGGGATGGTACGAGCAGTACTTC. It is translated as CASSLTGGWYEQYF.

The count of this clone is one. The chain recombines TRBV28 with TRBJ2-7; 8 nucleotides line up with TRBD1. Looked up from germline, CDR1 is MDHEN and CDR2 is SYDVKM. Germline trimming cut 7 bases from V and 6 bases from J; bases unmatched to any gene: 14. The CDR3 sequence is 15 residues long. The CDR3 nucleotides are TGTGCCAGCACCTGGACAGGGCTTAACTACGGCGAGCAGTACTTC. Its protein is CASTWTGLNYGEQYF.

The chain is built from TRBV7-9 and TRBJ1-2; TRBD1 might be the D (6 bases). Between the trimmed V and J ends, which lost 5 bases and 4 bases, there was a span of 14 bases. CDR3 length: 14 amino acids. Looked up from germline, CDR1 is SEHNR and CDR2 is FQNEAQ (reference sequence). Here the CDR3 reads CASSPTGFGYGYTF. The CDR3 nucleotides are TGTGCCAGCAGCCCGACAGGCTTTGGCTATGGCTACACCTTC.

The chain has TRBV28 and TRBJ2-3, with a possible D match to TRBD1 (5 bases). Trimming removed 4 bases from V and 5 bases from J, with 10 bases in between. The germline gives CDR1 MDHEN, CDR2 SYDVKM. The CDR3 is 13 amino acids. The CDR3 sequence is CASSSGQGDTQYF. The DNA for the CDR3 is TGTGCCAGCAGTTCCGGCCAGGGAGATACGCAGTATTTT. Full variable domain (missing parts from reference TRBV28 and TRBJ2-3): DVKVTQSSRYLVKRTGEKVFLECVQDMDHENMFWYRQDPGLGLRLIYFSYDVKMKEKGDIPEGYSVSREKKERFSLILESASTNQTSMYLCASSSGQGDTQYFGPGTRLTVL.